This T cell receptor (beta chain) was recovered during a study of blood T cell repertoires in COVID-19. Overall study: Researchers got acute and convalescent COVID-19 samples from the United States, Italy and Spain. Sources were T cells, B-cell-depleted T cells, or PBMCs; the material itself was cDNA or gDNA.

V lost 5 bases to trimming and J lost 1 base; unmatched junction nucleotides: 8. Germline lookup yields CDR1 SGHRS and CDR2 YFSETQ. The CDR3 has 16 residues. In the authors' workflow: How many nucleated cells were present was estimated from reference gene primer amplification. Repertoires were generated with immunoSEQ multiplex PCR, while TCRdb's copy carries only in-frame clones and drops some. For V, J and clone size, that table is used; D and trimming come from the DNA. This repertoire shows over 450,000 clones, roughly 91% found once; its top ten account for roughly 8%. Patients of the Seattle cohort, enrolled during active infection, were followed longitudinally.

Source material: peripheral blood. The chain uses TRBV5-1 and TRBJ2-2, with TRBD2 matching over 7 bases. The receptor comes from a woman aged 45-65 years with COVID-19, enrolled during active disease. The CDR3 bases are TGCGCCAGCAGGCTAGCGTTAGCGGGGAACACCGGGGAGCTGTTTTTT. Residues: CASRLALAGNTGELFF.